Presented here are 20 T cell receptor beta chains from one specimen sequenced in a study of blood T cell repertoires in COVID-19. The repertoire was sequenced with immunoSEQ multiplex PCR; TCRdb's copy has only in-frame clones and lacks some. The data show 65,000 to 80,000 clones, almost 85% seen once. The sample taken for sequencing was peripheral blood. These receptors were collected from a human donor in a cohort sampled during active COVID-19.

The chain links TRBV18 to TRBJ2-7; 8 nucleotides agree with TRBD1. CDR3 length equals 15 residues. CDR1 is KGHSH, CDR2 LQKENI, per germline. V shed 3 bases, J shed 5 bases, and the junction held 9 bases outside the gene matches. The CDR3 DNA reads TGTGCCAGCTCACCGGCGCAGGGGGCGCGCAACGAGCAGTACTTC. This encodes CASSPAQGARNEQYF. The whole variable domain, remainder taken from reference TRBV18 and TRBJ2-7, is NAGVMQNPRHLVRRRGQEARLRCSPMKGHSHVYWYRQLPEEGLKFMVYLQKENIIDESGMPKERFSAEFPKEGPSILRIQQVVRGDSAAYFCASSPAQGARNEQYFGPGTRLTVT.

This clone counts as medium-sized (0.01 to 0.1%). V usage is TRBV7-2 and J usage is TRBJ2-5, with D possibly matching TRBD2 (5 bases). Trimming left V 5 bases short and J 2 bases short, with 12 bases between. The CDR3 runs 14 residues. Germline CDR1 is SGHTA and CDR2 is FQGNSA. In DNA, the CDR3 is TGTGCCAGCAGCCCAGCGGCAGGTCAAGAGACCCAGTACTTC. This codes for CASSPAAGQETQYF. Full variable domain (rest looked up from reference TRBV7-2 and TRBJ2-5): GAGVSQSPSNKVTEKGKDVELRCDPISGHTALYWYRQSLGQGLEFLIYFQGNSAPDKSGLPSDRFSAERTGGSVSTLTIQRTQQEDSAVYLCASSPAAGQETQYFGPGTRLLVL.

This chain joins TRBV18 and TRBJ2-2; TRBD1 might be the D (5 bases). Looked up from germline, CDR1 is KGHSH and CDR2 is LQKENI. V lost 3 bases, J lost 6 bases, and 8 bases lay in between. This CDR3 has 13 residues. CDR3 DNA: TGTGCCAGCTCACCTTTACAGGCCGGGGAGCTGTTTTTT. Its protein product is CASSPLQAGELFF. Looking up the rest from reference TRBV18 and TRBJ2-2 gives the full variable domain: NAGVMQNPRHLVRRRGQEARLRCSPMKGHSHVYWYRQLPEEGLKFMVYLQKENIIDESGMPKERFSAEFPKEGPSILRIQQVVRGDSAAYFCASSPLQAGELFFGEGSRLTVL.

The chain has TRBV19 and TRBJ2-7; D possibly corresponds to TRBD2 (6 bases). V was cut by 6 bases and J by 3 bases, with 15 bases left in between. The CDR3 is 14 amino acids. Looked up from germline, CDR1 is LNHDA and CDR2 is SQIVND (reference sequence). CDR3 sequence: CASSAGGIIYEQYF. The CDR3 DNA is TGTGCCAGTAGCGCCGGCGGGATAATCTACGAGCAGTACTTC.

V and J are TRBV7-9 and TRBJ1-2, with a weak D call TRBD1 (6 bases). V was cut by 1 base and J by 2 bases, with 11 bases left in between. Per germline, CDR1 SEHNR and CDR2 FQNEAQ (reference sequence). The CDR3 extends over 15 amino acids. The CDR3 is CASSLVDSSNYGYTF. DNA of the CDR3: TGTGCCAGCAGCTTAGTGGACAGCTCCAACTATGGCTACACCTTC.

This clone came up once. The rearrangement links TRBV21-1 to TRBJ2-2; the tabulated D call, TRBD2, remains unverified against the DNA. TRBV21-1 is flagged as a pseudogene. The CDR3 contains 17 residues. The CDR3 nucleotides are TGTGCCAGCAGCACCGGGACTAGCGGGGGGATCACCGGGGAGCTGTTTTTT. Translated, it gives CASSTGTSGGITGELFF.

This clone was observed many times. The gene calls are TRBV6-5 and TRBJ2-7; tentatively, D is TRBD1 (5 bases). The CDR3 totals 14 residues. Germline V gives CDR1 MNHEY, CDR2 SVGAGI. With 6 bases removed from V and 3 bases from J, the gap between germline ends came to 15 bases. CDR3 in DNA: TGTGCCAGCAGCACACCCAGGGATAGCTACGAGCAGTACTTC. Its translation: CASSTPRDSYEQYF.

The chain employs TRBV7-2 and TRBJ2-5, with TRBD1 identical over 11 bases. CDR1 and CDR2 (germline): SGHTA, FQGNSA. There are 17 residues in the CDR3. V lost 0 bases and J lost 4; bases outside the gene matches: 7. The CDR3 DNA follows: TGTGCCAGCAGCTTAGCCCCCGGGACAGGGGGTCTAGAGACCCAGTACTTC. Amino acid sequence: CASSLAPGTGGLETQYF.

The rearrangement links TRBV2 to TRBJ2-3; 8 nucleotides align to TRBD2. V shed 8 bases and J 2 bases; nucleotides not matched to a gene: 6. Germline V gene lookup returns CDR1 SNHLY and CDR2 FYNNEI. The CDR3 contains 14 residues. The CDR3 bases are TGTGCCAGCTCTAGGACTAGCTCCACAGATACGCAGTATTTT. This translates into CASSRTSSTDTQYF.

The CDR3 loop reads CSAKMTGARGTGELFF. CDR3 nucleotides: TGCAGCGCCAAGATGACAGGGGCGCGGGGCACCGGGGAGCTGTTTTTT. The chain couples TRBV29-1 to TRBJ2-2, with 8 bases matching TRBD1. CDR1 is SQVTM and CDR2 is ANQGSEA in the germline V gene. There are 16 residues in the CDR3. V was clipped by 7 bases and J by 4 bases; unmatched bases: 14.

The chain carries TRBV9 and TRBJ2-1; D might be TRBD1 (6 bases). This CDR3 has 15 amino acids. The ends were cut back, 0 bases at V and 6 bases at J, with 13 bases in the middle. Germline V CDR1 and CDR2: SGDLS, YYNGEE. CDR3 DNA: TGTGCCAGCAGCGTAGGGGGTTCGGACAGCAATGAGCAGTTCTTC. Its protein product is CASSVGGSDSNEQFF.

The gene calls are TRBV7-6 and TRBJ2-1; TRBD1 matches at 11 bases. This CDR3 has 16 residues. After removal of 4 bases from V and 5 bases from J, the junction contained 7 bases not matched to a gene. Germline values: CDR1 SGHVS, CDR2 FNYEAQ. The CDR3 DNA follows: TGTGCCAGCAGCTCTAGGACAGGGGGCACCCACAATGAGCAGTTCTTC. Protein: CASSSRTGGTHNEQFF.

This chain joins TRBV6-5 and TRBJ1-1; unclear D gene. Germline-derived CDR1 and CDR2 are MNHEY and SVGAGI. The CDR3 covers 15 residues. V was trimmed by 0 bases and J by 4 bases, leaving 12 bases between them. The CDR3 nucleotides read TGTGCCAGCAGTTACTCGATCGGGAGAGGCACTGAAGCTTTCTTT. Its translation is CASSYSIGRGTEAFF.

The rearrangement uses TRBV18 and TRBJ2-2, with no clear D. V was pared by 3 bases and J by 1 base, with 9 bases between. The CDR3 is 15 residues long. Germline V gene data show CDR1 as KGHSH and CDR2 as LQKENI. CDR3 loop: CASSPQDKNTGELFF. The CDR3 coding sequence is TGTGCCAGCTCACCCCAAGACAAGAACACCGGGGAGCTGTTTTTT.

The chain uses TRBV19 and TRBJ1-2, with D tentatively TRBD1 (6 bases). Trimming shortened V by 5 bases and J by 6 bases, and 19 bases separated the two germline ends. This CDR3 is built from 15 residues. From germline, CDR1 is LNHDA and CDR2 SQIVND (reference sequence). The CDR3, as DNA: TGTGCCAGTAGTCCCAGGGGACCTCCTTTAAATGGCTACACCTTC. Translation gives CASSPRGPPLNGYTF.

V gene TRBV19 combines with J gene TRBJ2-4; weak D call: TRBD1 (6 bases). This CDR3 spans 15 amino acids. The germline CDR1 and CDR2 sequences are LNHDA and SQIVND (reference sequence). V lost 1 base and J 2 bases, leaving 9 bases between the germline ends. This CDR3 reads CASSIGRGTKNIQYF. The CDR3 DNA reads TGTGCCAGTAGTATAGGAAGGGGGACCAAAAACATTCAGTACTTC.

The chain joins TRBV10-2 to TRBJ1-1; 7 bases match TRBD1. V gave up 3 bases and J gave up 10 bases; unmatched junction bases: 8. The germline CDR1 and CDR2 sequences are WSHSY and SAAADI. The CDR3 runs 13 residues. The CDR3 spells CASSERQGRRAFF. The DNA of the CDR3 is TGCGCCAGCAGTGAAAGACAGGGCCGGCGAGCTTTCTTT.

This clone came up a few times. As DNA, the CDR3 is TGTGCCAGCAGCTTGGCCACTAGCGGGGCTGCTTACGAGCAGTACTTC. Translated, it gives CASSLATSGAAYEQYF. V and J are TRBV5-6 and TRBJ2-7, with 10 bases matching TRBD2. J lost 4 bases, V lost 0 bases, and 7 bases had no gene match. The CDR3 consists of 16 residues. Germline assignment: CDR1 SGHDT and CDR2 YYEEEE.

The V gene is TRBV18, the J gene TRBJ2-5; 7 nucleotides line up with TRBD2. CDR3 length: 15 residues. Losses at the gene ends were 6 bases for V and 2 bases for J; bases not matched to a gene: 9. Per germline, CDR1 KGHSH and CDR2 LQKENI. CDR3 region: CASSRLTGGQETQYF. CDR3 DNA sequence: TGTGCCAGCTCTCGACTGACGGGGGGTCAAGAGACCCAGTACTTC.

The V call is TRBV7-6, the J call TRBJ1-2; 10 nucleotides line up with TRBD1. CDR1 and CDR2 (germline): SGHVS, FNYEAQ. This CDR3 has 16 residues. J was trimmed by 4 bases and V by 4 bases; bases with no gene match: 9. The CDR3 sequence: CASSSITGQGGYGYTF. The CDR3 DNA reads as TGTGCCAGCAGCTCAATAACTGGACAGGGGGGCTATGGCTACACCTTC.